The clone carrying this T cell receptor beta chain was counted a few times. Its specificity is not known. CDR1 and CDR2 from the germline V gene are SGHTA and FQGNSA. V was shortened by 5 bases and J by 4 bases, with 12 bases between the two germline ends. CDR3 length: 14 amino acids. This sample is part of a study of blood T cells in healthy people across ages. Study results and limitations: Naive T cell percentage strongly correlated with TCR beta diversity. Older age went with lower TCR beta diversity per million T cells, in a roughly linear way.

Primed by a sample-barcoded 5' primer and a J-beta primer mix, a second PCR proceeded for about 6 to 11 cycles. MiXCR, run by TCRdb on the 5' RACE reads, gives a single entry per CDR3 protein. The sample has 2 million or so distinct CDR3 sequences; around 50% are singletons. The sequencing input was blood. The origin of this receptor is a woman aged 40-49 years in good health. The chain combines TRBV7-2 with TRBJ2-1; D remains ambiguous. In DNA form, the CDR3 reads TGTGCCAGCAGCAGAACACCCCGTTACAATGAGCAGTTCTTC. Residues: CASSRTPRYNEQFF.